This T cell receptor (beta chain) was recorded in a study of blood T cell repertoires in COVID-19. Looking at the study overall: The United States, Italy and Spain were the sources of the acute and convalescent COVID-19 samples.

Germline V gives CDR1 SGHDT, CDR2 YYEEEE. The CDR3 is made up of 17 amino acids. The V end was cut by 3 bases, the J end by 7 bases, with 26 bases between. Profiled with immunoSEQ multiplex PCR; TCRdb holds only in-frame clones, not every one. Of 40,000 or so clones listed, roughly 90% were seen once; the top ten hold approximately 12%. The gene calls are TRBV5-6 and TRBJ2-7; tentatively, D is TRBD1 (6 bases). The sequence was obtained from a human donor in a cohort sampled during active COVID-19. Sequenced material: peripheral blood. Written as DNA, the CDR3 is TGTGCCAGCAGCTGGACCCCTCTGGCAGGGGCAGTGGGGGAGCAGTACTTC. Amino acids: CASSWTPLAGAVGEQYF.